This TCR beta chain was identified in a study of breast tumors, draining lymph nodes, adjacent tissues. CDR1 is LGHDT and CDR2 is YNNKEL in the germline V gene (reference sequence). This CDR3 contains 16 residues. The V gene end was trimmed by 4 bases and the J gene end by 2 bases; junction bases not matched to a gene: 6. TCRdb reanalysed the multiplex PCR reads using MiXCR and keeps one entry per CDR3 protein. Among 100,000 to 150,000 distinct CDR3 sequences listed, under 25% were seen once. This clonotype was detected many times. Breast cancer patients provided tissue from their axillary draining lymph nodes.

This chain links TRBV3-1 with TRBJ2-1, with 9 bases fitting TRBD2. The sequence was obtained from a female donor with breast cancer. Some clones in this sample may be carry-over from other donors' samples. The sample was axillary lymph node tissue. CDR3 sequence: CASSPASGMPYNEQFF. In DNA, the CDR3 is TGTGCCAGCAGCCCCGCTAGCGGGATGCCCTACAATGAGCAGTTCTTC.